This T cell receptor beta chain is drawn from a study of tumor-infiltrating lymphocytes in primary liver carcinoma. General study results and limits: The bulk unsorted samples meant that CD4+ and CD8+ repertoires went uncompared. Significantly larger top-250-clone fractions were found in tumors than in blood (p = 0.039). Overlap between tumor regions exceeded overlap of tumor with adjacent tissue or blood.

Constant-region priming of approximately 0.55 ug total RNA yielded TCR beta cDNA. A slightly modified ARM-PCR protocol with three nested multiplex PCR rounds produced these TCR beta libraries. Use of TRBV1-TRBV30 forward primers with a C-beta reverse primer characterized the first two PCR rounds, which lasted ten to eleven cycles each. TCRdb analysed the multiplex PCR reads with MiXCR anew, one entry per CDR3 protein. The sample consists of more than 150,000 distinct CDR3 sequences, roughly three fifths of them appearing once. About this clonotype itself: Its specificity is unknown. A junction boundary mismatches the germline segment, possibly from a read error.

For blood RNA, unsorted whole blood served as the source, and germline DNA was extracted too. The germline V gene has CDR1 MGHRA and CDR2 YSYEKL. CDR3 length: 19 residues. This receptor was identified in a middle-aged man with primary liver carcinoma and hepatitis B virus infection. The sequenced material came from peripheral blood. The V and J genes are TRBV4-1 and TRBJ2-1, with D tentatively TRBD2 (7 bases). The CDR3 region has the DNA TGCGCCAGCAGCCCTTCCCGGGGGGCCCCGAGAGACCCCTACAGTGAGCAGTTCTTC. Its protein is CASSPSRGAPRDPYSEQFF.